One and the same sample provided the 27 T cell receptor beta chains below, sequenced in a study of shared clonotypes between healthy human individuals. Profiling relied on immunoSEQ multiplex PCR, and the TCRdb table lists in-frame clones only, not all of them. The data show some 2.1 million clones, with about 93% seen just once and around 1.7% held by the top ten. CD8 cells regarded as naive lacked CD45RO, were positively chosen for CCR7, and omitted terminally differentiated effector memory CD45RA+ cells. Input material: naive CD8+ T cells from PBMCs. These receptors were obtained from a young man in good health. Some clones in this sample may be carry-over from other donors' samples.

The chain carries TRBV15 and TRBJ1-2; 8 positions match TRBD1. The length of the CDR3 is 15 residues. The germline CDR1 and CDR2 sequences are LNHNV and YYDKDF (reference sequence). With V trimmed by 0 bases and J by 6 bases, 6 bases remained unmatched. CDR3: CATSRDLTGADGYTF. CDR3 bases: TGTGCCACCAGCAGAGATCTGACAGGGGCGGATGGCTACACCTTC.

J is TRBJ2-1 and V is TRBV5-6; TRBD2 matches 7 bases. Germline-derived CDR1 and CDR2 are SGHDT and YYEEEE. V shed 3 bases, J shed 4 bases, and the junction held 4 bases outside the gene matches. CDR3 length: 14 residues. CDR3 region: CASSYGRLYNEQFF. The CDR3 region has the DNA TGTGCCAGCAGCTACGGGAGGTTATACAATGAGCAGTTCTTC.

This chain connects TRBV29-1 to TRBJ1-1; D is undetermined. The germline gives CDR1 SQVTM, CDR2 ANQGSEA. This CDR3 has 11 residues. V gave up 1 base and J gave up 8 bases, with 8 bases separating them. The CDR3 DNA reads as TGCAGCGTTGAAGTACCTGGGGAAGCTTTCTTT. It is translated as CSVEVPGEAFF.

CDR3 nucleotide sequence: TGTGCCAGCAGTTTATCGTATAGGACTAGCCTGTACGAGCAGTACTTC. Protein product: CASSLSYRTSLYEQYF. The chain is built from TRBV27 and TRBJ2-7; 8 positions match TRBD2. Germline CDR1 MNHEY, CDR2 SMNVEV (reference sequence). The V segment lost 0 bases and the J segment 4 bases; nucleotides outside the gene matches: 8. The CDR3 is made up of 16 amino acids.

The count of this clone is one. V gene TRBV5-4 combines with J gene TRBJ2-7; 7 nucleotides match TRBD1. CDR1 SGHNT and CDR2 YYREEE come from the germline V gene (reference sequence). The CDR3 consists of 13 residues. The junction had 3 bases not matched to a gene; V was cut back by 0 bases and J by 6 bases. This CDR3 is CASSLGQGGEQYF. The DNA of the CDR3 is TGTGCCAGCAGCTTGGGACAGGGTGGCGAGCAGTACTTC.

This clone has a single count. The chain has TRBV6-6 and TRBJ2-1; no reliable D call. Trimming shortened V by 4 bases and J by 4 bases, and 5 bases separated the two germline ends. The germline gives CDR1 MNHNY, CDR2 SVGAGI (reference sequence). CDR3 size: 12 residues. The CDR3 DNA reads as TGTGCCAGCAGTTCCCGGTACAATGAGCAGTTCTTC. Protein product: CASSSRYNEQFF.

As to this clone: Within the sample, other DNA sequences also encode this same CDR3. The CDR3 region is CASSYGRSYEQYF. As DNA, the CDR3 is TGTGCCAGCAGTTACGGCCGGTCCTACGAGCAGTACTTC. The genes are TRBV27 and TRBJ2-7; D unclear. CDR3 length: 13 amino acids. The germline V gene encodes CDR1 MNHEY and CDR2 SMNVEV (reference sequence). V dropped 4 bases and J dropped 1 base, with 8 bases sitting between them.

This chain joins TRBV7-9 and TRBJ1-2; D perhaps matches TRBD1 (5 bases). Germline V gene data show CDR1 as SEHNR and CDR2 as FQNEAQ (reference sequence). The CDR3 has 13 amino acids. The V and J ends lost 4 bases and 14 bases respectively, with 20 bases between them. CDR3 coding DNA: TGTGCCAGCAGCTCCCCACTCGCAGACACAGGAACCTTC. It specifies CASSSPLADTGTF.

The chain joins TRBV15 to TRBJ2-5; D unclear. The CDR3 has 14 residues. Germline CDR1 reads LNHNV; CDR2 reads YYDKDF (reference sequence). The V end lost 1 base, the J end lost 5 bases, and 11 bases lay between the germline ends. This chain's CDR3 is CATSRGAVYETQYF. CDR3 DNA sequence: TGTGCCACCAGCAGAGGGGCAGTATACGAGACCCAGTACTTC.

This chain connects TRBV4-3 to TRBJ2-2; 9 nucleotides match TRBD2. Germline V CDR1 and CDR2: LGHNA, YSLEER. Trimming removed 0 bases from V and 1 base from J; junction bases left unmatched: 12. The CDR3 is 20 residues long. The CDR3 region has the DNA TGCGCCAGCAGCCAAGATGGGGGACTAGCTACGTTGGGGAACACCGGGGAGCTGTTTTTT. Its protein product is CASSQDGGLATLGNTGELFF.

Only one count was recorded for this clone. The chain employs TRBV5-8 and TRBJ2-3; maybe TRBD1 (5 bases). In germline, CDR1 is SGHTS, CDR2 YDEGEE. The ends were cut back, 0 bases at V and 2 bases at J, with 10 bases in the middle. CDR3 length: 15 amino acids. CDR3 DNA: TGTGCCAGCAGCTTGGCAGGGCTCTTCACAGATACGCAGTATTTT. Its protein product is CASSLAGLFTDTQYF. The full variable domain, rest sourced from reference TRBV5-8 and TRBJ2-3, is EAGVTQSPTHLIKTRGQQATLRCSPISGHTSVYWYQQALGLGLQFLLWYDEGEERNRGNFPPRFSGRQFPNYSSELNVNALELEDSALYLCASSLAGLFTDTQYFGPGTRLTVL.

This clone was counted once. The gene calls are TRBV11-2 and TRBJ2-5, with D possibly matching TRBD2 (5 bases). The CDR3 loop spans 14 amino acids. CDR1 and CDR2 (germline): SGHAT, FQNNGV. V dropped 5 bases and J dropped 5 bases, with 15 bases sitting between them. CDR3 nucleotide sequence: TGTGCCAGCAGCCCCGTCCCAGGCGGGGAGACCCAGTACTTC. Translation gives CASSPVPGGETQYF. Full variable domain (missing parts from reference TRBV11-2 and TRBJ2-5): EAGVAQSPRYKIIEKRQSVAFWCNPISGHATLYWYQQILGQGPKLLIQFQNNGVVDDSQLPKDRFSAERLKGVDSTLKIQPAKLEDSAVYLCASSPVPGGETQYFGPGTRLLVL.

The J gene is TRBJ2-1, the V gene TRBV19, with 9 bases identical to TRBD2. CDR1 LNHDA and CDR2 SQIVND come from the germline V gene (reference sequence). After removal of 4 bases from V and 8 bases from J, the junction contained 3 bases not matched to a gene. The CDR3 extends over 13 amino acids. CDR3 in amino acids: CASSTGTSYEQFF. CDR3 DNA: TGTGCCAGTAGTACCGGGACTAGCTATGAGCAGTTCTTC.

A note on this clone: The sample contains more than one DNA sequence encoding this CDR3. The V and J genes are TRBV9 and TRBJ1-3; D remains unclear. Germline V CDR1 and CDR2: SGDLS, YYNGEE. The CDR3 covers 14 residues. The ends were cut back, 1 base at V and 2 bases at J, with 7 bases in the middle. The CDR3 is CASSVSGAGNTIYF. The CDR3 DNA reads as TGTGCCAGCAGCGTATCCGGGGCTGGAAACACCATATATTTT.

The chain uses TRBV9 and TRBJ2-2; D tentatively fits TRBD1 or TRBD2 (7 bases each). The V gene lost 3 bases and the J gene lost 2 bases, with 14 bases spanning the gap. CDR3 length: 16 amino acids. Germline CDR1 and CDR2: SGDLS and YYNGEE. For the CDR3, the DNA is TGTGCCAGCAGCGCGGGCAGGGGGGGAAACACCGGGGAGCTGTTTTTT. This gives the protein CASSAGRGGNTGELFF.

The rearrangement joins TRBV5-8 to TRBJ2-2; 7 bases are a match to TRBD2. This CDR3 contains 16 residues. Trimming took 1 base from V and 7 from J; bases not matched to a gene: 10. Germline V gives CDR1 SGHTS, CDR2 YDEGEE. In DNA, the CDR3 is TGTGCCAGCAGCTTGCTGGCGGGAGAACCAGGCGGGGAGCTGTTTTTT. The encoded protein is CASSLLAGEPGGELFF.

The chain recombines TRBV7-9 with TRBJ2-1; D perhaps matches TRBD2 (6 bases). V lost 5 bases to trimming and J lost 0 bases, with 14 bases between them. Germline-derived CDR1 and CDR2 are SEHNR and FQNEAQ (reference sequence). The CDR3 has 16 residues. For the CDR3, the DNA is TGTGCCAGCAGCGGGATTAGCGGAAGCTCCTACAATGAGCAGTTCTTC. Its protein is CASSGISGSSYNEQFF.

The chain combines TRBV7-2 with TRBJ2-3; 8 bases fit TRBD2. This CDR3 is 16 amino acids long. The V gene's germline CDR1 is SGHTA and CDR2 FQGNSA. V was clipped by 4 bases and J by 4 bases; unmatched bases: 10. The CDR3 DNA sequence: TGTGCCAGCAGCTCGTGGGTTAGCGGGATGTCAGATACGCAGTATTTT. Protein: CASSSWVSGMSDTQYF. The full variable domain, with the rest looked up from reference TRBV7-2 and TRBJ2-3, is GAGVSQSPSNKVTEKGKDVELRCDPISGHTALYWYRQSLGQGLEFLIYFQGNSAPDKSGLPSDRFSAERTGGSVSTLTIQRTQQEDSAVYLCASSSWVSGMSDTQYFGPGTRLTVL.

This chain connects TRBV9 to TRBJ2-7; D gene unclear. Germline assignment: CDR1 SGDLS and CDR2 YYNGEE. With 0 bases removed from V and 4 bases from J, the gap between germline ends came to 14 bases. The CDR3 is made up of 15 amino acids. Here the CDR3 DNA reads TGTGCCAGCAGCGTAGGGGCAGGTATCCTTTACGAGCAGTACTTC. Residues: CASSVGAGILYEQYF.

The V and J genes are TRBV11-2 and TRBJ2-7; D perhaps matches TRBD2 (5 bases). Germline lookup yields CDR1 SGHAT and CDR2 FQNNGV. The CDR3 contains 15 residues. V was shortened by 4 bases and J by 2 bases, with 15 bases between the two germline ends. The CDR3 coding sequence is TGTGCCAGCAGCTCTCGGACGGAGGACGCCTACGAGCAGTACTTC. Translation gives CASSSRTEDAYEQYF. The full variable domain, in which reference TRBV11-2 and TRBJ2-7 provide the parts outside the CDR3, is EAGVAQSPRYKIIEKRQSVAFWCNPISGHATLYWYQQILGQGPKLLIQFQNNGVVDDSQLPKDRFSAERLKGVDSTLKIQPAKLEDSAVYLCASSSRTEDAYEQYFGPGTRLTVT.

This chain uses TRBV13 with TRBJ2-1; 11 nucleotides match TRBD2. V gave up 1 base and J gave up 2 bases; unmatched junction bases: 16. Per germline, CDR1 PRHDT and CDR2 FYEKMQ (reference sequence). CDR3 length equals 21 residues. The chain's CDR3 is CASSLEGRGLAAVGPYNEQFF. In DNA, the CDR3 is TGTGCCAGCAGCTTAGAGGGGAGGGGACTAGCGGCCGTCGGGCCCTACAATGAGCAGTTCTTC. Using reference TRBV13 and TRBJ2-1 for the parts outside the CDR3, the full variable domain is AAGVIQSPRHLIKEKRETATLKCYPIPRHDTVYWYQQGPGQDPQFLISFYEKMQSDKGSIPDRFSAQQFSDYHSELNMSSLELGDSALYFCASSLEGRGLAAVGPYNEQFFGPGTRLTVL.

V usage is TRBV2 and J usage is TRBJ2-2; TRBD2 aligns across 7 bases. CDR1 is SNHLY and CDR2 is FYNNEI in the germline V gene. CDR3 length equals 20 residues. Trimming at V came to 2 bases and at J to 4 bases, leaving 19 bases not matched to a gene. The CDR3 sequence: CASSELTPGGRVLGTGELFF. The DNA of the CDR3 is TGTGCCAGCAGTGAATTAACTCCGGGCGGGAGAGTCCTGGGCACCGGGGAGCTGTTTTTT.

This sequence joins TRBV28 and TRBJ2-7, with D uncertain. The CDR3 runs 14 residues. Germline loops: CDR1 MDHEN, CDR2 SYDVKM. The V gene lost 4 bases and the J gene lost 2 bases, with 12 bases spanning the gap. The CDR3 DNA reads TGTGCCAGCAGTTGGCGGAGCCAGACCTACGAGCAGTACTTC. Translating gives CASSWRSQTYEQYF.

This clone was observed once. V and J are TRBV7-2 and TRBJ2-1; tentatively, D is TRBD1 or TRBD2 (5 bases each). CDR1 and CDR2 (germline): SGHTA, FQGNSA. V lost 5 bases, J lost 8 bases, and 19 bases lay in between. The CDR3 is 15 amino acids. CDR3 in DNA: TGTGCCAGCAGCCTCCGGGACCATCGGGATCATGAGCAGTTCTTC. The encoded protein is CASSLRDHRDHEQFF.

The J gene is TRBJ2-7, the V gene TRBV10-3; D gene unclear. CDR1 ENHRY and CDR2 SYGVKD come from the germline V gene. The CDR3 extends over 14 amino acids. The V gene lost 4 bases and the J gene lost 1 base, with 11 bases spanning the gap. CDR3 region: CAISVGLLSYEQYF. In nucleotides, the CDR3 is TGTGCCATCAGTGTTGGGCTCCTATCCTACGAGCAGTACTTC.

Concerning this clone itself: With a much larger clone just one base away, this may be a read error. The rearrangement links TRBV28 to TRBJ1-5; D is undetermined. The germline gives CDR1 MDHEN, CDR2 SYDVKM. The ends were cut back, 2 bases at V and 0 bases at J, with 5 bases in the middle. The CDR3 sequence is 14 residues long. For the CDR3, the DNA is TGTGCCAGCAGTTTAAGGCATAGCAATCAGCCCCAGCATTTT. This sequence encodes CASSLRHSNQPQHF.

This rearrangement joins TRBV29-1 to TRBJ1-1; D is unresolved. The CDR3 loop spans 11 amino acids. The germline V gene encodes CDR1 SQVTM and CDR2 ANQGSEA. Trimming stripped 5 bases from V and 4 bases from J, with 8 bases between. This chain's CDR3 is CSVTPSTEAFF. The CDR3 nucleotides read TGCAGCGTTACCCCTAGCACTGAAGCTTTCTTT.